Each of the 18 T cell receptor beta chains below was sequenced from the same sample in a study of molecular identifiers for immune sequencing clone quantification. One entry per CDR3 protein, called by TCRdb with MiXCR from the PCR reads. The sample holds over 85,000 distinct CDR3 sequences; 21% are singletons and the top ten take about 1%. The source material was naive CD8+ T cells from blood, with Jurkat cell RNA spiked in. Subset: FACS-sorted CD8+CD4-CCR7+CD45RA+ naive T cells. These receptors came from a human donor in good health. Some libraries in this study had Jurkat cell RNA spiked in.

Concerning this clonotype: No conserved phenylalanine or tryptophan is present at the end of the CDR3, so a read error is the likely explanation. The chain links TRBV6-5 to TRBJ2-1; D may correspond to TRBD1 or TRBD2 (6 bases each). Germline values: CDR1 MNHEY, CDR2 SVGAGI. The CDR3 loop spans 13 amino acids. The V and J ends lost 4 bases and 9 bases respectively, with 13 bases between them. The CDR3 coding sequence is TGTGCCAGCAGTTCCGGGAGCAGGGGTGAGCAGTTCCTC. The encoded protein is CASSSGSRGEQFL.

Notes on this clonotype: A read error may be the cause here, since a much bigger clone is one base away. V is TRBV19 and J is TRBJ2-7, with 9 positions matching TRBD1. The CDR3 has 14 residues. Germline CDR1 is LNHDA and CDR2 is SQIVND (reference sequence). With V trimmed by 10 bases and J by 5 bases, 12 bases remained unmatched. The CDR3 coding sequence is TGTGCCACCCACCCCGGGACAGGGTACCACGAGCAGTACTTC. Amino acids: CATHPGTGYHEQYF. The full variable domain, its missing parts supplied by reference TRBV19 and TRBJ2-7, is DGGITQSPKYLFRKEGQNVTLSCEQNLNHDAMYWYRQDPGQGLRLIYYSQIVNDFQKGDIAEGYSVSREKKESFPLTVTSAQKNPTAFYLCATHPGTGYHEQYFGPGTRLTVT.

This clonotype was picked up a small number of times. This rearrangement joins TRBV19 to TRBJ2-7; D assignment may be TRBD1 or TRBD2 (7 bases each). The germline V gene encodes CDR1 LNHDA and CDR2 SQIVND (reference sequence). The CDR3 contains 15 residues. V was clipped by 4 bases and J by 3 bases, with 16 bases between them. The CDR3 is CASSTPDREGYEQYF. The CDR3 DNA reads as TGTGCCAGTAGTACCCCCGACAGGGAGGGCTACGAGCAGTACTTC.

This clonotype came up many times. This chain uses TRBV6-2 or TRBV6-3 with TRBJ1-1; D is ambiguous. Germline-derived CDR1 and CDR2 are MNHEY and SVGEGT. The CDR3 covers 14 residues. V was pared by 4 bases and J by 1 base, with 10 bases between. CDR3 in amino acids: CASSLRATNTEAFF. The CDR3 DNA is TGTGCCAGCAGTTTAAGGGCCACGAACACTGAAGCTTTCTTT.

Details on this clonotype: Since a much larger clone is just one base distant, this may be a read error. The gene calls are TRBV27 and TRBJ1-1, with unresolved D. Germline CDR1 reads MNHEY; CDR2 reads SMNVEV (reference sequence). The V end was cut by 2 bases, the J end by 4 bases, with 11 bases between. The CDR3 contains 14 residues. As DNA, the CDR3 is TGTGCCAGCAGTTTAGGAGTACCTGGCACTGAAGCTTTCTTT. This encodes CASSLGVPGTEAFF.

The chain carries TRBV7-6 and TRBJ2-1; the D call may be TRBD1 or TRBD2 (5 bases each). CDR1 and CDR2 (germline): SGHVS, FNYEAQ. The V end was cut by 6 bases, the J end by 9 bases, with 12 bases between. The CDR3 is 12 residues long. The CDR3 sequence: CASSRAGTEQFF. CDR3 DNA: TGTGCCAGCAGTCGGGCTGGGACTGAGCAGTTCTTC.

As regards this clonotype: A read error may explain this, as a much larger clone is one base away. The chain combines TRBV5-6 with TRBJ1-3; tentatively, D is TRBD1 (5 bases). Germline V lookup: CDR1 SGHDT, CDR2 YYEEEE. This CDR3 has 15 residues. The V and J ends lost 10 bases and 0 bases respectively, with 17 bases between them. DNA for the CDR3: TGTGCCGGCACCCTCCTGGACATCTCTGGAAACACCATATATTTT. It yields the protein CAGTLLDISGNTIYF.

CDR3 bases: TGTGCCAGCAGCCCGGGGGCCGGGGCATCCAAGGCTAACTATGGCTACACCTTC. Encoded protein: CASSPGAGASKANYGYTF. V is TRBV7-9 and J is TRBJ1-2; tentatively, D is TRBD1 (6 bases). V was clipped by 5 bases and J by 0 bases, with 22 bases between them. From germline, CDR1 is SEHNR and CDR2 FQNEAQ (reference sequence). The CDR3 runs to 18 residues.

Remarks on this clonotype: Since a much larger clone is just one base distant, this may be a read error. The chain couples TRBV4-3 to TRBJ2-7; D is ambiguous. The V gene lost 0 bases and the J gene lost 3 bases, with 9 bases spanning the gap. CDR1 and CDR2 from the germline V gene are LGHNA and YSLEER. This CDR3 is built from 14 residues. The CDR3 DNA reads TGCGCCAGCAGCCAAGACGGATCTGTCTACGAGCAGTACTTC. Amino acid sequence: CASSQDGSVYEQYF.

This clonotype was observed many times. This chain joins TRBV7-9 and TRBJ2-7; D possibly corresponds to TRBD1 (5 bases). The CDR3 extends over 12 amino acids. Trimming removed 2 bases at V and 4 bases at J, with 6 bases between. Germline V gene data show CDR1 as SEHNR and CDR2 as FQNEAQ (reference sequence). DNA for the CDR3: TGTGCCAGCAGCTTACAGGGATACGAGCAGTACTTC. It encodes CASSLQGYEQYF.

The sample holds a few counts of this clonotype. The rearrangement joins TRBV14 to TRBJ2-7; D may correspond to TRBD1 or TRBD2 (5 bases each). CDR1 SGHDN and CDR2 FVKESK come from the germline V gene. This CDR3 has 16 residues. V lost 0 bases and J 2 bases, leaving 14 bases between the germline ends. CDR3: CASSQDISGAPYEQYF. CDR3 DNA sequence: TGTGCCAGCAGCCAAGATATATCCGGGGCACCCTACGAGCAGTACTTC.

This clonotype was seen ten or more times. V usage is TRBV7-9 and J usage is TRBJ2-5; D is unresolved. This CDR3 is 15 amino acids long. Germline CDR1 SEHNR, CDR2 FQNEAQ (reference sequence). V gave up 6 bases and J gave up 3 bases, with 17 bases separating them. The CDR3 loop is CASSHPLAREETQYF. The CDR3 nucleotides read TGTGCCAGCAGTCATCCCCTGGCTAGAGAAGAGACCCAGTACTTC.

On this clonotype: A clone one base away is much larger, so this may be a read error. In nucleotides, the CDR3 is TGTGCCAGCAGTTACCGGGACAGAGGATACAGTGAGCAGTTCTTC. Its translation is CASSYRDRGYSEQFF. J is TRBJ2-1 and V is TRBV6-5, with 7 bases fitting TRBD1. The CDR3 consists of 15 residues. Germline values: CDR1 MNHEY, CDR2 SVGAGI.

Ten or more counts support this clonotype. This rearrangement joins TRBV5-4 to TRBJ2-3; perhaps TRBD2 as D (6 bases). V was shortened by 2 bases and J by 5 bases, with 9 bases between the two germline ends. Germline-derived CDR1 and CDR2 are SGHNT and YYREEE (reference sequence). The CDR3 runs to 13 residues. The CDR3 loop is CASSFGGGDTQYF. CDR3 DNA sequence: TGTGCCAGCAGCTTTGGGGGAGGAGATACGCAGTATTTT.

The sample holds one count of this clonotype. This chain joins TRBV6-2 or TRBV6-3 and TRBJ2-1, with a possible D match to TRBD2 (6 bases). The germline V gene has CDR1 MNHEY and CDR2 SVGEGT. The CDR3 covers 15 residues. V dropped 6 bases and J dropped 3 bases, with 15 bases sitting between them. In nucleotides, the CDR3 is TGTGCCAGCAGCACACTCATCGGGAGCTACAATGAGCAGTTCTTC. This sequence encodes CASSTLIGSYNEQFF.

This chain uses TRBV27 with TRBJ2-1, with TRBD1 as a possible D gene (5 bases). This CDR3 has 15 residues. Germline V lookup: CDR1 MNHEY, CDR2 SMNVEV (reference sequence). V shed 2 bases and J shed 3 bases, with 11 bases lying between them. Here the CDR3 reads CASSLDYRGYNEQFF. The DNA of the CDR3 is TGTGCCAGCAGTTTAGATTATAGGGGCTACAATGAGCAGTTCTTC.

The rearrangement uses TRBV3-1 and TRBJ2-1, with D hard to call. This CDR3 has 15 amino acids. The germline V and J ends were trimmed by 0 bases and 4 bases, with 10 bases remaining between them. Germline loops: CDR1 LGHDT, CDR2 YNNKEL (reference sequence). CDR3 coding DNA: TGTGCCAGCAGCCAAGATTCCTCTAGGTACAATGAGCAGTTCTTC. It encodes CASSQDSSRYNEQFF.

With regard to this clonotype: This may be a read error: a much more frequent sequence differs by one nucleotide. The chain is built from TRBV4-3 and TRBJ2-7; D gene unclear. The CDR3 is 14 amino acids. Germline CDR1 is LGHNA and CDR2 is YSLEER. The CDR3 DNA reads TGCGCCAGCGGCCAAGCCAGAGAAGCCTACGAGCAGTACTTC. Protein product: CASGQAREAYEQYF.